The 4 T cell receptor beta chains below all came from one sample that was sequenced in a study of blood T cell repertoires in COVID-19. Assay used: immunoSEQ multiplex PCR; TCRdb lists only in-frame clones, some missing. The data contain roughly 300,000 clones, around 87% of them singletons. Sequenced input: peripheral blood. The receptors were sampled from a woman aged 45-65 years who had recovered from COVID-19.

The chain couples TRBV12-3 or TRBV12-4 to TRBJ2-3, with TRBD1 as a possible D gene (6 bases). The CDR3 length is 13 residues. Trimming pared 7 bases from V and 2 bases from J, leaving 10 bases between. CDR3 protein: CASKQGNTDTQYF. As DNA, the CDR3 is TGTGCCAGCAAGCAGGGGAACACAGATACGCAGTATTTT.

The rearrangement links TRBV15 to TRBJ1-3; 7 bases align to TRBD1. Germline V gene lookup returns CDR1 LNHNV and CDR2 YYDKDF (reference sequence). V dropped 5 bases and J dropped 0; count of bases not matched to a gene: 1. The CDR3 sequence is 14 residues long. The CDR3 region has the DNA TGTGCCACCAGCGGGACAGTCTCTGGAAACACCATATATTTT. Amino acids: CATSGTVSGNTIYF.

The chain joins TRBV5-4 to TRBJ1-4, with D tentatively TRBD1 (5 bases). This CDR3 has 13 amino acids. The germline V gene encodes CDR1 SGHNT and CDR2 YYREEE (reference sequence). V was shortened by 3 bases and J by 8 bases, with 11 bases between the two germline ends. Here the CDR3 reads CASSWAGQEKLFF. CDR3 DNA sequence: TGTGCCAGCAGCTGGGCGGGGCAGGAAAAACTGTTTTTT. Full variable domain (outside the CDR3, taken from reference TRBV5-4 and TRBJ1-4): ETGVTQSPTHLIKTRGQQVTLRCSSQSGHNTVSWYQQALGQGPQFIFQYYREEENGRGNFPPRFSGLQFPNYSSELNVNALELDDSALYLCASSWAGQEKLFFGSGTQLSVL.

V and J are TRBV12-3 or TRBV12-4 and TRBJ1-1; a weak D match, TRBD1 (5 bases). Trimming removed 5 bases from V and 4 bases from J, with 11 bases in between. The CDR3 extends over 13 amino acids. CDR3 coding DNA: TGTGCCAGCAGTAGCCAGGGAACCACTGAAGCTTTCTTT. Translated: CASSSQGTTEAFF.